This TCR beta chain is drawn from a study of identical twins. Findings of the study overall: In drawing conclusions, the study used cross-sectional statistical analysis and did not follow the same donors. Surplus twin overlap in beta out-of-frame sequences was less pronounced.

This clonotype was seen at least ten times. Its antigen is undetermined. Unique molecular identifiers were in the cDNA, with template-switch universal primer binding. TCRdb independently ran MiXCR on the 5' RACE reads; one entry per CDR3 protein. The sample carries a few hundred thousand distinct CDR3 sequences, approximately 8.3% recorded once. With 3 bases clipped from V and 8 bases from J, the junction kept 8 bases outside the gene matches. Germline V gene lookup returns CDR1 SEHNR and CDR2 FQNEAQ (reference sequence). The CDR3 length is 15 residues. The sample also formed part of further work on yellow fever vaccine responses in identical twins.

The V gene is TRBV7-9, the J gene TRBJ2-1; 9 nucleotides line up with TRBD2. Sequenced: CD8+ T cells sorted from blood. The TCR was taken from a young woman in good health. CDR3 amino acids: CASSFPAGGVYEQFF. CDR3 in DNA: TGTGCCAGCAGCTTCCCAGCGGGAGGTGTTTATGAGCAGTTCTTC.